This is a list of T cell receptor beta chains from one sample in a study of shared T cell receptors in the human thymus. Sequencing used immunoSEQ multiplex PCR; TCRdb keeps in-frame clones, though not all of them. This sample yields some 660,000 clones, of which about 90% are seen a single time; roughly 0.0086% belongs to the top ten. These same data were also listed under a study on human thymus T cells.

Sequenced input: thymocytes. The receptor source for this set is a boy in the first two years of life with a congenital heart defect. Both conserved end residues are part of each CDR3. The D gene is left open where the match is weak. Clone size is stated in some rows and not others, as once, few, many or a class when expanded.

J gene | D gene | clone size | V gene | CDR3 protein | CDR3 DNA
TRBJ2-2 | - | - | TRBV5-1 | CASRPGQHPGELFF | TGCGCCAGCAGACCGGGACAACACCCCGGGGAGCTGTTTTTT
TRBJ1-5 | TRBD1 | - | TRBV28 | CASSVRVIYSNARDRGCQPQHF | TGTGCCAGCAGTGTTAGGGTTATTTATTCGAATGCTAGGGACAGGGGCTGTCAGCCCCAGCATTTT
TRBJ2-2 | - | - | TRBV10-1 | CASSDEKQGPYTGELFF | TGCGCCAGCAGTGATGAGAAACAGGGCCCTTACACCGGGGAGCTGTTTTTT
TRBJ2-7 | TRBD1 | - | TRBV12-5 | CASGPHGQDYEQYF | TGTGCTAGTGGGCCCCATGGACAGGACTACGAGCAGTACTTC
TRBJ2-3 | TRBD2 | - | TRBV28 | CASSRGRTSGSSETDTQYF | TGTGCCAGCAGCCGCGGACGGACTAGCGGGAGTTCGGAGACAGATACGCAGTATTTT
TRBJ1-5 | - | - | TRBV18 | CASSPYSNQPQHF | TGTGCCAGCTCACCGTATAGCAATCAGCCCCAGCATTTT
TRBJ2-7 | TRBD1 | - | TRBV6-5 | CASSATGGRYEQYF | TGTGCCAGCAGTGCGACAGGGGGACGATACGAGCAGTACTTC
TRBJ2-3 | - | - | TRBV9 | CASSPIFHTDTQYF | TGTGCCAGCAGCCCCATTTTTCACACAGATACGCAGTATTTT
TRBJ1-5 | - | - | TRBV19 | CAGGTGLSSNQPQHF | TGTGCCGGAGGAACCGGACTTTCGAGCAATCAGCCCCAGCATTTT
TRBJ2-3 | TRBD1 | - | TRBV28 | CASSFWNRTGGLSTDTQYF | TGTGCCAGCAGTTTTTGGAACCGGACAGGCGGGCTTAGCACAGATACGCAGTATTTT
TRBJ1-1 | - | few | TRBV18 | CASSPAGWPEAFF | TGTGCCAGCTCACCGGCAGGGTGGCCTGAAGCTTTCTTT
TRBJ2-3 | TRBD2 | - | TRBV7-9 | CASRQLAEANTDTQYF | TGTGCCAGCAGGCAACTAGCGGAGGCAAACACAGATACGCAGTATTTT
TRBJ2-7 | TRBD2 | - | TRBV27 | CASNPVTGGLAGVEQYF | TGTGCCAGCAATCCAGTCACAGGCGGGCTAGCGGGAGTTGAGCAGTACTTC
TRBJ2-2 | - | - | TRBV9 | CASSVVGGGGGASVTNTGELFF | TGTGCCAGCAGCGTAGTGGGGGGTGGCGGTGGTGCCTCGGTTACGAACACCGGGGAGCTGTTTTTT
TRBJ1-6 | TRBD1 | - | TRBV6-5 | CASSSTGTGYSPLHF | TGTGCCAGCAGTTCTACCGGGACAGGGTACTCACCCCTCCACTTT
TRBJ1-1 | - | few | TRBV25-1 | CASSEGVEAFF | TGTGCCAGCAGTGAGGGAGTTGAAGCTTTCTTT
TRBJ2-7 | - | - | TRBV6-1 | CASSERDRGGEQYF | TGTGCCAGCAGTGAGAGGGACCGGGGAGGCGAGCAGTACTTC
TRBJ2-7 | - | - | TRBV5-6 | CASSFHQGGGYYEQYF | TGTGCCAGCAGCTTCCACCAAGGGGGAGGGTATTACGAGCAGTACTTC
TRBJ1-1 | - | - | TRBV5-1 | CASSLGKQGGEAFF | TGCGCCAGCAGCCTCGGTAAACAGGGTGGTGAAGCTTTCTTT
TRBJ2-2 | TRBD2 | - | TRBV2 | CASSEAGLAGAPGGELFF | TGTGCCAGCAGTGAAGCAGGACTAGCGGGAGCCCCGGGCGGGGAGCTGTTTTTT
TRBJ2-5 | TRBD2 | - | TRBV28 | CASSRMGLAGKETQYF | TGTGCCAGCAGTCGAATGGGACTAGCGGGAAAAGAGACCCAGTACTTC
TRBJ2-7 | - | - | TRBV7-2 | CASSLMKNRESEQYF | TGTGCCAGCAGCCTCATGAAAAACAGGGAGTCCGAGCAGTACTTC
TRBJ2-5 | TRBD2 | - | TRBV4-1 | CASSQDAAGGLETQYF | TGCGCCAGCAGCCAAGATGCGGCGGGAGGGCTGGAGACCCAGTACTTC
TRBJ2-7 | - | once | TRBV5-1 | CASSLQPAYEQYF | TGCGCCAGCAGCTTACAACCAGCCTACGAGCAGTACTTC
TRBJ1-2 | TRBD1 | - | TRBV11-2 | CASSLSLTGGQATRGYTF | TGTGCCAGCAGCTTATCGCTCACAGGGGGCCAAGCTACTAGGGGCTACACCTTC
TRBJ2-3 | TRBD2 | - | TRBV6-5 | CASSYCERDSTDTQYF | TGTGCCAGCAGTTACTGCGAGCGGGACAGCACAGATACGCAGTATTTT
TRBJ2-7 | - | few | TRBV11-2 | CASSSRQGTTAYEQYF | TGTGCCAGCAGCTCGCGTCAGGGAACGACCGCCTACGAGCAGTACTTC
TRBJ1-2 | - | - | TRBV28 | CASSTGFLYGYTF | TGTGCCAGCAGTACAGGTTTCCTCTATGGCTACACCTTC
TRBJ2-5 | - | - | TRBV27 | CATGRAQETQYF | TGTGCCACCGGGCGGGCCCAAGAGACCCAGTACTTC
TRBJ1-1 | TRBD1 | once | TRBV14 | CASSQEGDRGRLPRGNTEAFF | TGTGCCAGCAGCCAAGAAGGGGACAGGGGGCGCCTCCCCAGGGGAAACACTGAAGCTTTCTTT
TRBJ1-1 | - | - | TRBV5-6 | CASSSRGTEAFF | TGTGCCAGCAGCTCTAGGGGAACTGAAGCTTTCTTT
TRBJ1-1 | TRBD1 | - | TRBV7-6 | CASRPGQEGEAFF | TGTGCCAGCAGACCCGGACAGGAGGGTGAAGCTTTCTTT
TRBJ2-7 | TRBD1 | - | TRBV5-1 | CASKGTGGASYEQYF | TGCGCCAGCAAAGGGACAGGGGGCGCTTCCTACGAGCAGTACTTC
TRBJ1-1 | - | - | TRBV11-2 | CASSLTQGWLNTEAFF | TGTGCCAGCAGCCTAACCCAGGGGTGGTTGAACACTGAAGCTTTCTTT
TRBJ2-3 | TRBD2 | - | TRBV10-2 | CASRRSGRVLDTQYF | TGCGCCAGCAGACGAAGCGGGAGGGTATTAGATACGCAGTATTTT
TRBJ1-5 | - | - | TRBV19 | CASSMQESQPQHF | TGTGCCAGTAGTATGCAGGAATCACAGCCCCAGCATTTT
TRBJ2-7 | - | - | TRBV5-1 | CAISRVISSYEQYF | TGCGCCATCTCCAGGGTGATTAGCTCCTACGAGCAGTACTTC
TRBJ2-7 | TRBD2 | - | TRBV28 | CASSRTGGGRTYEQYF | TGTGCCAGCAGTCGCACAGGCGGCGGGAGGACCTACGAGCAGTACTTC
TRBJ1-3 | - | once | TRBV30 | CAWSGNRLETGNTIYF | TGTGCCTGGAGTGGAAACAGGTTGGAAACTGGAAACACCATATATTTT
TRBJ1-5 | - | - | TRBV5-8 | CASSLVRGAELSNQPQHF | TGTGCCAGCAGCTTGGTTCGGGGGGCCGAGCTCAGCAATCAGCCCCAGCATTTT
TRBJ2-7 | TRBD1 | - | TRBV6-1 | CASGDRGTYEQYF | TGTGCCAGCGGGGACAGGGGTACCTACGAGCAGTACTTC
TRBJ1-2 | TRBD1 | - | TRBV14 | CASSTRGDGYTF | TGTGCCAGCAGCACCAGGGGGGATGGCTACACCTTC
TRBJ1-2 | TRBD1 | - | TRBV5-1 | CASNTGDAGYTF | TGCGCCAGCAACACAGGGGACGCTGGCTACACCTTC
TRBJ2-7 | - | - | TRBV9 | CASSERISPYEQYF | TGTGCCAGCAGCGAGCGAATTTCACCCTACGAGCAGTACTTC
TRBJ2-5 | TRBD1 | - | TRBV19 | CASSMTGYQETQYF | TGTGCCAGTAGTATGACAGGGTACCAAGAGACCCAGTACTTC
TRBJ1-1 | TRBD1 | - | TRBV7-9 | CASSSEGQGAGTEAFF | TGTGCCAGCAGCTCAGAAGGACAGGGGGCGGGAACTGAAGCTTTCTTT
TRBJ1-3 | TRBD1 | - | TRBV10-3 | CATLQPDRYSGNTIYF | TGTGCCACACTCCAACCGGACAGGTACTCTGGAAACACCATATATTTT
TRBJ1-5 | TRBD1 | - | TRBV6-4 | CASSAGGNQPQHF | TGTGCCAGCAGTGCAGGGGGGAATCAGCCCCAGCATTTT
TRBJ2-3 | TRBD2 | - | TRBV6-6 | CASTTSGGSTDTQYF | TGTGCCAGCACTACCAGCGGGGGTAGCACAGATACGCAGTATTTT
TRBJ2-7 | TRBD2 | - | TRBV4-3 | CASSQDPASGRSPYEQYF | TGCGCCAGCAGCCAAGATCCGGCTAGCGGGAGATCACCCTACGAGCAGTACTTC
TRBJ1-5 | TRBD1 | - | TRBV2 | CASSARGRNQPQHF | TGTGCCAGCAGTGCCAGGGGGCGCAATCAGCCCCAGCATTTT
TRBJ2-5 | TRBD1 | - | TRBV6-6 | CASSYSRRQGGWTQYF | TGTGCCAGCAGTTACTCGAGGAGACAGGGTGGCTGGACCCAGTACTTC